This is a list of T cell receptor beta chains from one sample in a study of cytomegalovirus exposure and HLA in healthy donors. The protocol was immunoSEQ multiplex PCR, while the TCRdb copy is restricted to in-frame clones and leaves out a portion. The sample includes more than 85,000 clones, 77% of them seen just once. The sequenced sample consisted of PBMCs. All receptors derive from a middle-aged woman in good health and CMV-seropositive. The CDR3 runs from the conserved cysteine through the conserved F or W. D genes are given only for firm matches. For some rows the clone size is stated as once, few or many, or as a class when expanded; others skip it.

clone size,J gene,D gene,V gene,CDR3 protein,CDR3 DNA
-,TRBJ2-7,-,TRBV5-1,CASSFQGDEQYF,TGCGCCAGCAGCTTCCAAGGGGACGAGCAGTACTTC
-,TRBJ1-5,-,TRBV4-3,CASSPGGGSNQPQHF,TGCGCCAGCAGCCCGGGAGGGGGGAGCAATCAGCCCCAGCATTTT
once,TRBJ2-7,TRBD1,TRBV10-1,CASGTGLYEQYF,TGCGCCAGCGGGACAGGGCTCTACGAGCAGTACTTC
-,TRBJ2-1,-,TRBV29-1,CSAGQTAEQFF,TGCAGCGCAGGACAGACAGCCGAGCAGTTCTTC
few,TRBJ2-7,-,TRBV5-1,CASTLTASSYEQYF,TGCGCCAGCACGTTAACAGCATCCTCCTACGAGCAGTACTTC
once,TRBJ2-3,-,TRBV7-2,CASSFLFLGQGIVDTQYF,TGTGCCAGCAGCTTTCTTTTCTTGGGGCAGGGCATCGTAGATACGCAGTATTTT
-,TRBJ2-5,TRBD2,TRBV5-1,CASSPGTSGIETQYF,TGCGCCAGCAGCCCGGGGACTAGCGGGATAGAGACCCAGTACTTC
once,TRBJ2-5,-,TRBV28,CASSLLPRVETQYF,TGTGCCAGCAGTTTACTCCCCAGGGTTGAGACCCAGTACTTC
once,TRBJ2-1,-,TRBV28,CASSRTREQFF,TGTGCCAGCAGTCGTACACGAGAGCAGTTCTTC
-,TRBJ2-5,TRBD1,TRBV19,CASRTGSETQYF,TGTGCCAGTAGGACAGGGTCAGAGACCCAGTACTTC
-,TRBJ1-5,-,TRBV15,CATSGRAGRNQPQHF,TGTGCCACCAGCGGCAGGGCCGGGCGCAATCAGCCCCAGCATTTT
-,TRBJ1-5,-,TRBV19,CATNRALGTQPQHF,TGTGCCACCAACAGGGCCTTGGGTACCCAGCCCCAGCATTTT
-,TRBJ2-7,-,TRBV13,CASSLMGGDSYEQYF,TGTGCCAGCAGCTTAATGGGCGGGGACTCCTACGAGCAGTACTTC
-,TRBJ2-7,TRBD2,TRBV5-1,CASSAGTSGDIYEQYF,TGCGCCAGCAGCGCGGGGACTAGCGGGGATATCTACGAGCAGTACTTC
few,TRBJ2-1,TRBD1,TRBV5-1,CASSLDNRGLEQFF,TGCGCCAGCAGCTTAGATAACAGGGGGCTTGAGCAGTTCTTC
-,TRBJ1-3,-,TRBV7-9,CASSPLASGNTIYF,TGTGCCAGCAGCCCCCTAGCCTCTGGAAACACCATATATTTT
-,TRBJ1-1,TRBD1,TRBV4-2,CASSPRTGTEAFF,TGTGCCAGCAGCCCCCGGACAGGAACTGAAGCTTTCTTT
-,TRBJ2-3,TRBD2,TRBV5-4,CASSEKRTSHTDTQYF,TGTGCCAGCAGCGAAAAAAGGACTAGCCACACAGATACGCAGTATTTT
-,TRBJ1-2,-,TRBV27,CASIVVRASYRFYGYTF,TGTGCCAGCATTGTAGTCCGGGCCTCATACAGGTTCTATGGCTACACCTTC
-,TRBJ2-1,-,TRBV4-2,CASSQDGGESSYNEQFF,TGTGCCAGCAGCCAAGATGGGGGCGAGAGCTCCTACAATGAGCAGTTCTTC
-,TRBJ2-1,-,TRBV14,CASSHASYRAELTYNEQFF,TGTGCCAGCAGCCACGCATCTTACAGGGCCGAACTTACCTACAATGAGCAGTTCTTC
-,TRBJ2-7,TRBD2,TRBV28,CASSLVATSGSLTYEQYF,TGTGCCAGCAGTTTAGTCGCGACTAGCGGGAGCCTTACCTACGAGCAGTACTTC
-,TRBJ2-5,TRBD2,TRBV28,CASSWTSGQEQYF,TGTGCCAGCAGTTGGACTAGCGGCCAAGAGCAGTACTTC
-,TRBJ2-7,-,TRBV28,CASSLEGEGVYEQYF,TGTGCCAGCAGTTTAGAGGGGGAAGGTGTCTACGAGCAGTACTTC
-,TRBJ1-2,-,TRBV7-2,CASSLGQGRGYTF,TGTGCCAGCAGCTTAGGGCAGGGGCGTGGCTACACCTTC
once,TRBJ2-7,TRBD1,TRBV19,CASSPRGNHYEQYF,TGTGCCAGTAGTCCCAGGGGGAACCACTACGAGCAGTACTTC
few,TRBJ1-5,TRBD1,TRBV6-1,CASSAGRDSYQPQHF,TGTGCCAGCAGTGCTGGAAGGGACAGCTATCAGCCCCAGCATTTT
-,TRBJ1-1,-,TRBV15,CATSIWGGNTEAFF,TGTGCCACCAGCATATGGGGGGGGAACACTGAAGCTTTCTTT
-,TRBJ2-1,-,TRBV27,CASSYTRFEQFF,TGTGCCAGCAGTTATACCAGGTTCGAGCAGTTCTTC
once,TRBJ2-1,-,TRBV9,CASSVQGSNEQFF,TGTGCCAGCAGCGTACAGGGTAGCAATGAGCAGTTCTTC
-,TRBJ2-7,TRBD1,TRBV5-1,CASSPGTGRRNEQYF,TGCGCCAGCAGCCCGGGGACAGGGAGGAGAAACGAGCAGTACTTC
-,TRBJ1-6,-,TRBV6-5,CASSYSGTFSSPLHF,TGTGCCAGCAGTTACTCAGGGACATTTAGTTCACCCCTCCACTTT
-,TRBJ2-5,TRBD1,TRBV12-5,CVSGLRQGPYQETQYF,TGTGTTAGTGGTTTGCGACAGGGGCCGTACCAAGAGACCCAGTACTTC
-,TRBJ1-3,TRBD1,TRBV10-3,CAISSLDRGFGNTIYF,TGTGCCATCAGTTCTCTGGACAGGGGATTTGGAAACACCATATATTTT
once,TRBJ2-3,-,TRBV5-1,CASSLWFGSGNTDTQYF,TGCGCCAGCAGCTTGTGGTTCGGTAGCGGCAACACAGATACGCAGTATTTT
-,TRBJ1-3,TRBD1,TRBV28,CASTRGLAGNTIYF,TGTGCCAGTACCAGGGGGCTTGCTGGAAACACCATATATTTT
-,TRBJ1-2,-,TRBV29-1,CSVVERSLSYTF,TGCAGCGTTGTAGAGAGATCGCTCAGCTACACCTTC
-,TRBJ1-3,-,TRBV18,CASSPIPPGAGNTIYF,TGTGCCAGCTCACCCATTCCCCCAGGGGCTGGAAACACCATATATTTT
-,TRBJ1-2,-,TRBV9,CASSPSGLGNYGYTF,TGTGCCAGCAGCCCGAGCGGCCTAGGTAACTATGGCTACACCTTC
once,TRBJ2-3,-,TRBV11-2,CASSRPSAGGRSADTQYF,TGTGCCAGCAGCCGTCCCAGTGCCGGGGGGCGTAGCGCAGATACGCAGTATTTT
-,TRBJ2-1,-,TRBV21-1,CASSKITGANEQFF,TGTGCCAGCAGCAAAATTACAGGAGCGAATGAGCAGTTCTTC
-,TRBJ2-3,-,TRBV27,CASSLDNFADTQYF,TGTGCCAGCAGTTTGGACAACTTCGCGGATACGCAGTATTTT
-,TRBJ2-5,TRBD2,TRBV27,CASSLRAGVWREGLKETQYF,TGTGCCAGCAGTTTACGGGCTGGAGTTTGGCGGGAGGGCCTGAAAGAGACCCAGTACTTC
-,TRBJ2-3,-,TRBV11-3,CASSWAGSDTQYF,TGTGCCAGCAGCTGGGCGGGCTCGGATACGCAGTATTTT
-,TRBJ2-3,TRBD1,TRBV7-9,CASTRGTGEDTQYF,TGTGCCAGCACAAGGGGGACAGGGGAGGATACGCAGTATTTT
-,TRBJ2-7,-,TRBV5-4,CASSLQGYEQYF,TGTGCCAGCAGTTTACAGGGATACGAGCAGTACTTC
-,TRBJ2-2,TRBD1,TRBV28,CASRDGQGDRELFF,TGTGCCAGCAGGGATGGACAGGGGGACCGGGAGCTGTTTTTT
-,TRBJ2-1,TRBD2,TRBV4-2,CASSQVAGGLLNEQFF,TGTGCCAGCAGCCAAGTAGCGGGGGGCCTCCTCAATGAGCAGTTCTTC